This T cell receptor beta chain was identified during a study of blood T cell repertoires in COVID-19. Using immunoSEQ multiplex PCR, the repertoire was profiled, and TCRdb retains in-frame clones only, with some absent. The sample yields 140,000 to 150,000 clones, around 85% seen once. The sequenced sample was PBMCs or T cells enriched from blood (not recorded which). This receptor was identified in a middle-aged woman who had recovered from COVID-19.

The CDR3 loop reads CASSLGRPGGWTGELFF. The CDR3 DNA is TGTGCCAGCAGCTTAGGGCGCCCAGGGGGTTGGACCGGGGAGCTGTTTTTT. The rearrangement uses TRBV11-2 and TRBJ2-2, with TRBD1 matching over 7 bases. The CDR3 has 17 amino acids. The V and J ends lost 1 base and 5 bases, in that order; junction bases with no gene match: 10. Germline lookup yields CDR1 SGHAT and CDR2 FQNNGV.